This T cell receptor beta chain emerged from a study of OX40 agonist ivuxolimab in advanced cancers. Across the whole study: Eligibility rules accepted prior anti-PD-1, anti-PD-L1 or anti-CTLA-4 therapy, and 40% had some. Overall study findings and caveats: CD8+ T cells showed, on average, more clonal expansion than CD4+ cells.

Autoimmune disease history or systemic immunosuppression led to patients being barred. A remark on this clone: Its antigen is unknown.

Some clones are missing from TCRdb's copy, which holds only in-frame ones; the method was immunoSEQ multiplex PCR. The sample holds about 68,000 clones, roughly nine tenths seen once. The CDR3 has 15 amino acids. From germline, CDR1 is SGHTA and CDR2 FQGTGA. V was pared by 5 bases and J by 2 bases, with 4 bases of the junction left unmatched. The chain is built from TRBV7-3 and TRBJ2-1; TRBD1 agrees at 9 bases. The source was CD4+ or CD8+ T cells sorted from blood, collected in a trial of the OX40 agonist ivuxolimab. The TCR comes from an adult with an advanced solid tumor such as melanoma, head and neck, liver or kidney cancer. CDR3 in DNA: TGTGCCAGCAGCCTGGGACAGGGCCCCTACAATGAGCAGTTCTTC. It translates to CASSLGQGPYNEQFF.